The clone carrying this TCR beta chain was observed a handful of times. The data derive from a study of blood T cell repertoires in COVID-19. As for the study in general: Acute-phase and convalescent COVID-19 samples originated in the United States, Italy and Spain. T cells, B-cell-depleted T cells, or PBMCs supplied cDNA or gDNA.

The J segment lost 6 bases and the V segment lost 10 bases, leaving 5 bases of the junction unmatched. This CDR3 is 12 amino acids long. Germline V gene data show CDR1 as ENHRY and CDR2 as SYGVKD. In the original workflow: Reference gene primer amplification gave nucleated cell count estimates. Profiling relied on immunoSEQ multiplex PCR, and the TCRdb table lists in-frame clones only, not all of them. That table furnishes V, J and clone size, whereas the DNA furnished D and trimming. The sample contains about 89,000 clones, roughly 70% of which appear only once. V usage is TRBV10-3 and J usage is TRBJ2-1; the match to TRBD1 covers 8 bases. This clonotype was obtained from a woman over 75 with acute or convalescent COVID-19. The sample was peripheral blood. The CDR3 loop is CATRDRSNEQFF. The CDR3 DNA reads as TGTGCCACACGGGACAGGAGCAATGAGCAGTTCTTC.